Sequencing of this T cell receptor beta chain was carried out in a study of blood T cell repertoires in COVID-19 (TCRdb year 2020). Regarding the complete study: Collaborator samples came from the United States, Italy and Spain and covered acute and convalescent phases of COVID-19. The prospective study material was composed of cDNA or gDNA derived from T cells, B-cell-depleted T cells, or PBMCs. The dataset comprised deeply sampled blood TCRbeta repertoires from subjects exposed to, actively infected with, or recovered from COVID-19. The repertoires were released in a freely available public database meant as a resource for research on the immune response to SARS-CoV-2. Samples were obtained from the ongoing ImmuneRACE study (first 160 participants) and from about 1,300 subjects provided by 6 global collaborators. Sample metadata almost always included a de-identified subject ID, COVID-19 status, age in years and sex. HLA class I and class II types, where available, came from metadata supplied by the sample provider rather than from assay-based typing. Points the paper makes about the study in general: How much clinical and demographic metadata was included differed by source and by participant, and the metadata was provided uncurated.

Collaborating institutions collected whole blood in K2EDTA tubes following their own protocols. Collaborator samples were shipped for TCRbeta analysis as frozen whole blood, isolated PBMCs, or DNA extracted from either sample type. TCRbeta CDR3 regions were amplified from genomic DNA using the immunoSEQ Assay, a bias-controlled multiplex PCR. The authors' analysis ran thus. The number of nucleated cells in each sample was estimated from the amplification of reference gene primers within the assay. Sequence reads were collapsed and filtered to measure the absolute abundance of every unique TCRbeta CDR3 rearrangement. For each sample, productive Simpson clonality was calculated as the square root of Simpson's diversity index across productive rearrangements. TCRdb provides this immuneACCESS table in a form limited to in-frame rearrangements. Some clones are lacking; in checked studies, under half of them reflect an unresolved V gene, and why the rest are absent is not known. V, J and clone size derive from that table, while D and trimming were established from the DNA sequence. The sample table records some 31,000 clones; about 90% of these occur just once. Of the sample, more than 2% falls within the top ten clones.

Notes on this clone: Its cognate antigen has yet to be identified. No base quality information exists; no much larger clone differs at one position.

Including the terminal cysteine and phenylalanine, the CDR3 comprises 16 residues. The CDR3 DNA has 48 bases and is translated from base 1. CDR1 is given as SGHDT and CDR2 as YYEEEE, both from the germline V gene. V was cut back by 4 bases and J by 1 base, leaving a gap of 15 bases between them. The sequence came from a man in his forties or fifties with active COVID-19. The sequenced material came from peripheral blood. The rearrangement joined TRBV5-6 to TRBJ1-5; the D gene is perhaps TRBD1, on 5 matching bases. The CDR3 sequence is CASSIQGTESNQPQHF. The nucleotides read TGTGCCAGCAGCATTCAGGGTACGGAAAGCAATCAGCCCCAGCATTTT.